This record covers a single TCR beta chain. The antigen is not known. Deletions cut 6 bases from V and 5 bases from J, with 16 bases between. Germline V gene lookup returns CDR1 SGHTA and CDR2 FQGNSA. The CDR3 is 14 amino acids. The data originate from a study of cytomegalovirus exposure and HLA in healthy donors. The study's findings and limits: HLA restriction was apparent for most CMV-associated TCR beta chains in a later analysis. In an earlier analysis, about 87% or about 30%: the productive usage of most TCR beta V segments.

Primers for the PCR totalled 60 Vbeta and 13 Jbeta. Original analysis: About 10 million of 70 million to 80 million unique TCR beta chains were shared, per a later count. Only in-frame clones appear in the TCRdb table, and some are missing; sequencing was by immunoSEQ multiplex PCR. The V and J calls and clone size were taken over from that table, and D and trimming were inferred from the DNA. Of roughly 34,000 clones detected, 60% to 80% appear once; the ten largest clones hold just over 6.5%. This chain connects TRBV7-2 to TRBJ1-1, with D maybe TRBD1 (6 bases). The sequenced material came from PBMCs. The TCR was taken from a man aged 25-45 years in good health and CMV-seronegative. CDR3 sequence (DNA): TGTGCCAGCAGGTTTCCCACAGGGCAGACTGAAGCTTTCTTT. This translates into CASRFPTGQTEAFF. Based on the CDR3 plus reference TRBV7-2 and TRBJ1-1, the full variable domain is GAGVSQSPSNKVTEKGKDVELRCDPISGHTALYWYRQSLGQGLEFLIYFQGNSAPDKSGLPSDRFSAERTGGSVSTLTIQRTQQEDSAVYLCASRFPTGQTEAFFGQGTRLTVV.